This TCR beta chain originates from a study of neurological immune-mediated disorders (dated by TCRdb to the late 2010s). About the full investigation: Peripheral blood TCR-beta repertoires from patients with HTLV-I-associated myelopathy (HAM/TSP), patients with multiple sclerosis, and healthy controls were compared in the study using UMI-based sequencing. The cohort was made up of 60 to 75 subjects, consisting of some 15 HAM/TSP patients, 34 multiple sclerosis patients and about 20 healthy controls. Longitudinal samples, technical triplicates and paired sorted CD4+ and CD8+ T-cell subsets, alongside PBMC samples, were included among the approximately 110 TCR-beta libraries. General study outcomes and caveats: TCR clonal expansion was greatest in HAM/TSP patients and smallest in MS patients, who ranked below even healthy controls. No identical CDR3 amino acid sequences were shared among expanded clones across subjects, suggesting private TCR-beta repertoires in all groups.

V and J lose 4 bases and 0 bases, and a span of 9 bases separates them. CDR1 and CDR2, per the germline V gene (reference sequence), are LNHDA and SQIVND. The CDR3 starts with the cysteine, ends with the phenylalanine, and has 14 residues. The CDR3 DNA has 42 bases and is translated from base 1. As for this clonotype: The specificity of this receptor is unknown. Within one base of it there is no much larger clone, and no base qualities were kept.

To synthesize cDNA, template-switch 5'RACE was performed with a primer carrying a 10-nucleotide random unique molecular identifier so that each TCR transcript was tagged. Every sequencing run yielded over 160 million TCR-beta sequences covering 15-18 subjects. The RNeasy kit was used for extraction of total RNA. Using the KAPA Real-time Library Amplification kit, TCR-beta VDJ regions were amplified with primers for the TCR constant region and the 5'RACE anchor. A first PCR added sample indexes and Illumina adaptors, and a second PCR then raised library yield. After purification with Ampure beads, the TCR product of roughly 650 bp was size-selected on a 2% E-gel SizeSelection system. Before pooling, library quality was checked on a Bioanalyzer, concentration was measured with Qubit, and libraries were quantified with the Kapa Library Quantification kit. An Illumina HiSeq 2500 sequenced the libraries paired-end 2 x 150 bp. To increase sequence diversity, about 23-32% phiX was spiked into each library pool. On the authors' methods: Quality-filtered reads were processed with the UMI-based MiGEC pipeline, which removed over 75% of raw TCR sequences during error correction. VDJ genes were aligned to IMGT germline references, and each clonotype was defined by a unique CDR3 amino acid sequence together with V-J genes. Clonal expansion, Shannon diversity and CDR3 relatedness (CalcPairwiseDistances, ClusterSamples) were evaluated with VDJtools, and phylogenetic trees were built with CLCbio workbench. Clones with at least 8 unique UMIs were defined as expanded, with this threshold being based on coefficient-of-variation modelling across technical triplicates. The raw public reads went through TCRdb reprocessing: fastp at Q25, MiXCR clone calling, in-frame beta chains kept. Rows are unified per CDR3 protein, each entry keeping the most common DNA and genes. These V and J calls derive from TCRdb rather than the authors' analysis. This sample comprises roughly 30,000 distinct CDR3 sequences, 4.6% of them detected only once. In total, the top ten clones hold more than 20% of the sample.

The healthy controls were volunteers from a blood bank in Maryland, USA. Libraries from unsorted PBMCs were made from 2 million PBMCs kept in RNAlater at -80 degrees C until RNA extraction. Peripheral blood was subjected to Ficoll-Hypaque density gradient centrifugation to isolate PBMCs, which were then cryopreserved in liquid nitrogen. Input material: PBMCs. This receptor was obtained from a man younger than 30 in good health. Here the chain combines TRBV19 and TRBJ2-5; the D gene is perhaps TRBD1 or TRBD2, as each covers 5 bases. This receptor has the CDR3 CASSKGRYQETQYF. The nucleotide sequence is given as TGTGCCAGTAGTAAGGGACGGTACCAAGAGACCCAGTACTTC.